A single sample is the source of the 14 T cell receptor beta chains below, sequenced in a study of blood T cell repertoires in COVID-19. The repertoire was sequenced with immunoSEQ multiplex PCR; TCRdb's copy has only in-frame clones and lacks some. The sample lists 95,000 to 150,000 clones; 85% to 90% were seen once. Sample: peripheral blood. These receptors were taken from a man in his fifties with acute or convalescent COVID-19.

The chain links TRBV3-1 (or the pseudogene TRBV3-2) to TRBJ1-5; D is ambiguous. The CDR3 consists of 13 residues. V was cut by 4 bases and J by 3 bases, with 7 bases left in between. Germline CDR1 reads LGHDT; CDR2 reads YNNKEL (reference sequence). The CDR3 sequence is CASSPGYNQPQHF. The CDR3 coding sequence is TGTGCCAGCAGCCCGGGGTACAATCAGCCCCAGCATTTT.

The rearrangement uses TRBV19 and TRBJ2-5; TRBD1 aligns across 7 bases. After removal of 6 bases from V and 6 bases from J, the junction contained 4 bases not matched to a gene. The CDR3 is made up of 12 amino acids. Germline CDR1 is LNHDA and CDR2 is SQIVND (reference sequence). CDR3 region: CASREGAKTQYF. The CDR3 DNA reads TGTGCCAGTAGAGAGGGGGCGAAGACCCAGTACTTC.

This chain links TRBV7-2 with TRBJ1-1; 9 bases map to TRBD1. With V trimmed by 4 bases and J by 3 bases, 0 bases remained unmatched. From germline, CDR1 is SGHTA and CDR2 FQGNSA. This CDR3 is 13 amino acids long. In DNA, the CDR3 is TGTGCCAGCAGCTGGGACAGGGACACTGAAGCTTTCTTT. Amino acids: CASSWDRDTEAFF.

This clone was picked up one time. The chain links TRBV6-5 to TRBJ1-6; TRBD1 matches at 7 bases. The CDR3 has 15 amino acids. V shed 0 bases and J 6 bases; nucleotides not matched to a gene: 2. Germline V gene sequence: CDR1 MNHEY, CDR2 SVGAGI. In DNA form, the CDR3 reads TGTGCCAGCAGTTACTCAGGGGGCAGTAATTCACCCCTCCACTTT. Its translation is CASSYSGGSNSPLHF.

This rearrangement joins TRBV5-6 to TRBJ2-7; TRBD1 matches 9 bases. The V segment lost 4 bases and the J segment 5 bases; nucleotides outside the gene matches: 13. Germline CDR1 and CDR2: SGHDT and YYEEEE. CDR3 length: 16 residues. The CDR3 here is CASSLKIGTGMNEQYF. The CDR3 DNA reads as TGTGCCAGCAGCCTGAAAATAGGGACAGGGATGAACGAGCAGTACTTC.

The chain links TRBV3-1 (or the pseudogene TRBV3-2) to TRBJ2-1, with 11 bases fitting TRBD2. The CDR3 covers 16 residues. The ends lost 4 bases at V and 10 bases at J; junction bases unmatched: 12. Per the germline V gene, CDR1 is LGHDT and CDR2 is YNNKEL (reference sequence). CDR3 bases: TGTGCCAGCAGCCTTGGGGGACTAGCGGCACCTAGGGAGCAGTTCTTC. As protein: CASSLGGLAAPREQFF.

The chain has TRBV10-3 and TRBJ1-1, with 11 positions matching TRBD1. This CDR3 is 13 amino acids long. Germline CDR1 is ENHRY and CDR2 is SYGVKD. Trimming took 8 bases from V and 5 from J; bases not matched to a gene: 4. DNA for the CDR3: TGTGCCATCGGCGGGACAGGGGGGACTGAAGCTTTCTTT. Translation: CAIGGTGGTEAFF.

The CDR3 DNA reads as TGTGCCTGGAGTGATTGGCAGGGACTACTCTACAATGAGCAGTTCTTC. Translation: CAWSDWQGLLYNEQFF. This chain uses TRBV30 with TRBJ2-1; TRBD2 aligns across 7 bases. Germline V gives CDR1 GTSNPN, CDR2 SVGIG (reference sequence). The CDR3 has 16 residues. With 1 base clipped from V and 3 bases from J, the junction kept 9 bases outside the gene matches.

The genes are TRBV7-2 and TRBJ2-3, with 12 bases matching TRBD2. The germline V gene encodes CDR1 SGHTA and CDR2 FQGNSA. This CDR3 comprises 18 residues. J was trimmed by 3 bases and V by 3 bases; bases with no gene match: 10. CDR3 coding DNA: TGTGCCAGCAGCTTGGCTAGCGGGAGGGTCGGGAAAACAGATACGCAGTATTTT. Its protein product is CASSLASGRVGKTDTQYF. The whole variable domain, filled in from reference TRBV7-2 and TRBJ2-3, reads GAGVSQSPSNKVTEKGKDVELRCDPISGHTALYWYRQSLGQGLEFLIYFQGNSAPDKSGLPSDRFSAERTGGSVSTLTIQRTQQEDSAVYLCASSLASGRVGKTDTQYFGPGTRLTVL.

This chain uses TRBV7-9 with TRBJ2-4; 8 nucleotides line up with TRBD2. The J segment lost 0 bases and the V segment lost 4 bases, leaving 8 bases of the junction unmatched. Germline CDR1 reads SEHNR; CDR2 reads FQNEAQ (reference sequence). This CDR3 is 17 amino acids long. The CDR3 loop is CASSSIAGNVAKNIQYF. DNA of the CDR3: TGTGCCAGCAGCTCAATAGCGGGAAATGTAGCCAAAAACATTCAGTACTTC.

This clone was detected only once. This chain links TRBV4-1 with TRBJ1-2, with a tentative D call TRBD1 (5 bases). V shed 4 bases and J shed 6 bases, with 15 bases lying between them. The CDR3 has 14 amino acids. Germline CDR1 is MGHRA and CDR2 is YSYEKL. The CDR3 region has the DNA TGCGCCAGCAGCCCGGGACTGGGGGAGAATGGCTACACCTTC. This sequence encodes CASSPGLGENGYTF.

V usage is TRBV10-1 and J usage is TRBJ2-1; D is possibly TRBD2 (5 bases). V gave up 0 bases and J gave up 4 bases, with 16 bases separating them. There are 17 residues in the CDR3. The germline V gene encodes CDR1 WNHNN and CDR2 SYGVQD (reference sequence). CDR3 region: CASSESISLAIYNEQFF. CDR3 nucleotides: TGCGCCAGCAGTGAGTCGATTTCTCTAGCCATATACAATGAGCAGTTCTTC.

The V call is TRBV5-4, the J call TRBJ2-1, with D unclear. Germline V gene sequence: CDR1 SGHNT, CDR2 YYREEE (reference sequence). The CDR3 runs 15 residues. With 5 bases removed from V and 6 bases from J, the gap between germline ends came to 18 bases. The CDR3 region is CASRPTGADRNEQFF. The CDR3, as DNA: TGTGCCAGCAGACCTACCGGTGCGGATCGCAATGAGCAGTTCTTC.

This chain uses TRBV25-1 with TRBJ1-2; D ambiguous. Per germline, CDR1 MGHDK and CDR2 SYGVNS. There are 14 residues in the CDR3. V lost 3 bases to trimming and J lost 4 bases, with 12 bases between them. The CDR3 sequence: CASSDPTGFYGYTF. Here the CDR3 DNA reads TGTGCCAGCAGTGACCCCACGGGTTTCTATGGCTACACCTTC.